This T cell receptor beta chain was identified during a study of CD8 T cells in ankylosing spondylitis. Broader study findings: Prior work had noted some motif variants in reactive arthritis blood and synovial fluid. In ankylosing spondylitis blood, a motif of several highly homologous TCR beta variants appeared characteristic.

Quantitative 5'-RACE was performed with molecular barcodes, and it yielded the TCR beta libraries. MiXCR was run by TCRdb on the 5' RACE reads, yielding one entry per CDR3 protein. The sample yields about 180,000 distinct CDR3 sequences, 9.8% seen once. This clonotype was counted a few times. No antigen is known for it. CDR3 length equals 15 residues. V was pared by 3 bases and J by 4 bases, with 6 bases of the junction left unmatched. CDR1 and CDR2 (germline): SGHDN, FVKESK. The specimen sequenced was blood, either unsorted or a sorted T cell fraction (not recorded which). The chain couples TRBV14 to TRBJ2-7; TRBD2 matches at 10 bases. The receptor was derived from a female donor with ankylosing spondylitis or in good health (not recorded which). The CDR3 reads CASSHLAGGIYEQYF. CDR3 DNA sequence: TGTGCCAGCAGCCACTTAGCGGGAGGTATATACGAGCAGTACTTC.